Presented here are 30 T cell receptor beta chains from one specimen sequenced in a study of blood T cell repertoires in COVID-19. Data came from immunoSEQ multiplex PCR; TCRdb stores just in-frame clones and leaves some out. The repertoire holds tens of thousands of clones, with 85% to 90% as singletons. Sequencing was done on a sample of peripheral blood. Every receptor here comes from a human donor with active COVID-19. The donor label of this sample is uncertain.

This chain connects TRBV24-1 to TRBJ2-1; D is possibly TRBD2 (7 bases). The germline V gene encodes CDR1 KGHDR and CDR2 SFDVKD. There are 14 residues in the CDR3. Trimming removed 5 bases from V and 7 bases from J, with 14 bases in between. The DNA for the CDR3 is TGTGCCACCAGTGCGGGACGGGGGGCGAATGAGCAGTTCTTC. This codes for CATSAGRGANEQFF.

The CDR3: CASRKTSGGSTDTQYF. The DNA for the CDR3 is TGTGCCAGCAGGAAGACTAGCGGGGGGAGCACAGATACGCAGTATTTT. V gene TRBV6-6 combines with J gene TRBJ2-3; 13 bases map to TRBD2. This CDR3 spans 16 amino acids. The J segment lost 0 bases and the V segment lost 6 bases, leaving 3 bases of the junction unmatched. Germline CDR1 reads MNHNY; CDR2 reads SVGAGI (reference sequence).

The genes are TRBV6-1 and TRBJ1-5; D may be TRBD1 (5 bases). V lost 2 bases and J lost 6, with 8 bases in between. The CDR3 covers 13 residues. Germline CDR1 and CDR2: MNHNS and SASEGT. In DNA form, the CDR3 reads TGTGCCAGCAGTGAACAGGGCTTTCAGCCCCAGCATTTT. Translation: CASSEQGFQPQHF.

CDR3 bases: TGTGCCATCAGCGGAATTAGCGGGGGGTTCACAGATACGCAGTATTTT. This translates into CAISGISGGFTDTQYF. V gene TRBV10-3 combines with J gene TRBJ2-3; 10 bases are shared with TRBD2. The V gene's germline CDR1 is ENHRY and CDR2 SYGVKD. The CDR3 consists of 16 residues. V dropped 6 bases and J dropped 2; count of bases not matched to a gene: 8.

V gene TRBV6-5 combines with J gene TRBJ2-7; 10 nucleotides agree with TRBD1. This CDR3 has 12 amino acids. V gave up 5 bases and J gave up 12 bases; unmatched junction bases: 7. Germline V CDR1 and CDR2: MNHEY, SVGAGI. CDR3 protein: CASSTGTGEAYF. CDR3 nucleotides: TGTGCCAGCAGTACCGGGACAGGGGAAGCGTACTTC.

V gene TRBV5-1 combines with J gene TRBJ2-3; 14 bases fit TRBD2. CDR1 is SGHRS, CDR2 YFSETQ, per germline. With 5 bases clipped from V and 5 bases from J, the junction kept 10 bases outside the gene matches. This CDR3 is 17 amino acids long. This CDR3 reads CASRRTSGGPSRDTQYF. In DNA form, the CDR3 reads TGCGCCAGCAGGAGGACTAGCGGGGGGCCAAGTCGAGATACGCAGTATTTT.

The chain combines TRBV7-3 with TRBJ1-1, with TRBD1 matching over 10 bases. Trimming took 3 bases from V and 5 from J; bases not matched to a gene: 3. Germline V gene lookup returns CDR1 SGHTA and CDR2 FQGTGA. The CDR3 loop spans 14 amino acids. In DNA form, the CDR3 reads TGTGCCAGCAGCTTCGGACAGGGGGGGACTGAAGCTTTCTTT. This sequence encodes CASSFGQGGTEAFF.

The J gene is TRBJ2-7, the V gene TRBV15; 10 positions agree with TRBD1. Germline V gene data show CDR1 as LNHNV and CDR2 as YYDKDF (reference sequence). The trim removed 4 bases at V and 7 bases at J, leaving 13 bases unmatched. The CDR3 has 16 residues. CDR3 DNA sequence: TGTGCCACCAGCAATGAAGGGACAGGGGCTATACTAGAGCAGTACTTC. Translating gives CATSNEGTGAILEQYF.

The CDR3 sequence is CASSSAGAYTEAFF. The CDR3 coding sequence is TGTGCCAGCAGCTCGGCAGGGGCTTACACTGAAGCTTTCTTT. The chain uses TRBV5-8 and TRBJ1-1; D may be TRBD1 (6 bases). Germline CDR1 and CDR2: SGHTS and YDEGEE. CDR3 size: 14 residues. V was clipped by 3 bases and J by 3 bases, with 12 bases between them.

The chain links TRBV9 to TRBJ2-1; 10 nucleotides line up with TRBD2. This CDR3 is built from 14 residues. The junction had 6 bases not matched to a gene; V was cut back by 2 bases and J by 10 bases. Germline V gives CDR1 SGDLS, CDR2 YYNGEE. The CDR3 reads CASSVASGGGEQFF. As DNA, the CDR3 is TGTGCCAGCAGCGTGGCTAGCGGGGGTGGGGAGCAGTTCTTC.

The chain uses TRBV5-1 and TRBJ2-2, with D perhaps TRBD2 (5 bases). CDR1 is SGHRS, CDR2 YFSETQ, per germline. The CDR3 has 14 residues. The V end lost 0 bases, the J end lost 7 bases, and 10 bases lay between the germline ends. The CDR3 is CASSLAIGVGELFF. In DNA, the CDR3 is TGCGCCAGCAGCTTGGCCATCGGGGTCGGGGAGCTGTTTTTT.

The genes are TRBV2 and TRBJ2-5, with D perhaps TRBD1 (6 bases). V was cut by 5 bases and J by 9 bases, with 16 bases left in between. There are 13 residues in the CDR3. From germline, CDR1 is SNHLY and CDR2 FYNNEI. CDR3 region: CASSKPTGLAQYF. In DNA, the CDR3 is TGTGCCAGCAGTAAACCTACAGGGTTGGCCCAGTACTTC.

The chain employs TRBV5-4 and TRBJ2-1, with TRBD2 identical over 7 bases. This CDR3 is 16 amino acids long. The V gene's germline CDR1 is SGHNT and CDR2 YYREEE (reference sequence). V was clipped by 4 bases and J by 3 bases; unmatched bases: 10. The CDR3 sequence: CASSLRLGGDYNEQFF. The CDR3 nucleotides are TGTGCCAGCAGCCTCCGCCTGGGAGGGGACTACAATGAGCAGTTCTTC.

This chain uses TRBV19 with TRBJ2-3; TRBD2 matches at 8 bases. The germline gives CDR1 LNHDA, CDR2 SQIVND (reference sequence). The CDR3 totals 15 residues. V was clipped by 5 bases and J by 0 bases; unmatched bases: 4. The CDR3 DNA reads as TGTGCCAGTAGTCTATTAGCGGGGAGCACAGATACGCAGTATTTT. Translating it yields CASSLLAGSTDTQYF.

This chain uses TRBV4-2 with TRBJ2-3; D may be TRBD1 (5 bases). The germline V and J ends were trimmed by 0 bases and 7 bases, with 8 bases remaining between them. The CDR3 spans 13 residues. Germline assignment: CDR1 LGHNA and CDR2 YNFKEQ. The CDR3: CASSQDGAYTQYF. CDR3 sequence (DNA): TGTGCCAGCAGCCAAGATGGGGCGTATACGCAGTATTTT.

The genes are TRBV5-1 and TRBJ1-1; 9 positions match TRBD1. The CDR3 loop spans 15 amino acids. V trimming: 2 bases; J trimming: 1 base; junction bases outside the gene matches: 3. Germline loops: CDR1 SGHRS, CDR2 YFSETQ. This chain's CDR3 is CASSLTGGGNTEAFF. CDR3 DNA: TGCGCCAGCAGCTTAACAGGGGGCGGGAACACTGAAGCTTTCTTT.

V usage is TRBV19 and J usage is TRBJ2-7, with 10 bases matching TRBD2. This CDR3 region has 15 residues. Germline CDR1 and CDR2: LNHDA and SQIVND (reference sequence). Trimming removed 6 bases from V and 0 bases from J; junction bases left unmatched: 5. As DNA, the CDR3 is TGTGCCAGTAGCCGTCTAGCGGGGGACTCCTACGAGCAGTACTTC. Its translation is CASSRLAGDSYEQYF. Full variable domain (missing parts from reference TRBV19 and TRBJ2-7): DGGITQSPKYLFRKEGQNVTLSCEQNLNHDAMYWYRQDPGQGLRLIYYSQIVNDFQKGDIAEGYSVSREKKESFPLTVTSAQKNPTAFYLCASSRLAGDSYEQYFGPGTRLTVT.

This chain uses TRBV19 with TRBJ1-2; 7 bases match TRBD1. This CDR3 spans 14 amino acids. CDR1 is LNHDA, CDR2 SQIVND, per germline (reference sequence). Trimming removed 10 bases from V and 4 bases from J; junction bases left unmatched: 12. This CDR3 is CATKNRDSFYGYTF. CDR3 nucleotide sequence: TGTGCCACCAAGAACCGGGACAGCTTCTATGGCTACACCTTC.

The V and J genes are TRBV6-5 and TRBJ2-7; 7 bases are a match to TRBD2. V was pared by 7 bases and J by 0 bases, with 3 bases of the junction left unmatched. The CDR3 has 13 residues. Germline-derived CDR1 and CDR2 are MNHEY and SVGAGI. CDR3: CASKRGVSYEQYF. CDR3 nucleotides: TGTGCCAGCAAACGGGGGGTCTCCTACGAGCAGTACTTC.

The rearrangement joins TRBV5-1 to TRBJ1-6, with D tentatively TRBD1 (5 bases). CDR3 length: 15 residues. Germline assignment: CDR1 SGHRS and CDR2 YFSETQ. V was trimmed by 5 bases and J by 5 bases, leaving 14 bases between them. CDR3 region: CASREGPRNNSPLHF. The CDR3 DNA sequence: TGCGCCAGCAGGGAGGGACCCCGGAATAATTCACCCCTCCACTTT. Full variable domain (outside the CDR3, taken from reference TRBV5-1 and TRBJ1-6): KAGVTQTPRYLIKTRGQQVTLSCSPISGHRSVSWYQQTPGQGLQFLFEYFSETQRNKGNFPGRFSGRQFSNSRSEMNVSTLELGDSALYLCASREGPRNNSPLHFGNGTRLTVT.

J is TRBJ2-5 and V is TRBV9, with TRBD1 as a possible D gene (6 bases). The CDR3 extends over 14 amino acids. V was shortened by 4 bases and J by 4 bases, with 14 bases between the two germline ends. Looked up from germline, CDR1 is SGDLS and CDR2 is YYNGEE. The CDR3 region is CASSPQGRGETQYF. Here the CDR3 DNA reads TGTGCCAGCAGCCCCCAGGGGAGAGGAGAGACCCAGTACTTC. Together with reference TRBV9 and TRBJ2-5, the CDR3 gives the full variable domain: DSGVTQTPKHLITATGQRVTLRCSPRSGDLSVYWYQQSLDQGLQFLIQYYNGEERAKGNILERFSAQQFPDLHSELNLSSLELGDSALYFCASSPQGRGETQYFGPGTRLLVL.

The chain carries TRBV7-9 and TRBJ2-2; maybe TRBD2 (6 bases). The V gene's germline CDR1 is SEHNR and CDR2 FQNEAQ (reference sequence). This CDR3 comprises 14 residues. Trimming shortened V by 8 bases and J by 7 bases, and 17 bases separated the two germline ends. The chain's CDR3 is CASELASVNGELFF. CDR3 coding DNA: TGTGCCAGCGAACTCGCTAGCGTGAACGGGGAGCTGTTTTTT.

This chain connects TRBV11-1 to TRBJ1-1; TRBD1 agrees at 9 bases. V shed 5 bases and J 0 bases; nucleotides not matched to a gene: 4. CDR1 SGHAT and CDR2 FQDESV come from the germline V gene (reference sequence). The CDR3 has 15 residues. Here the CDR3 DNA reads TGTGCCAGCAGCCCCGGACAGGGGATGAACACTGAAGCTTTCTTT. Translating gives CASSPGQGMNTEAFF.

A few counts support this clone. The rearrangement uses TRBV18 and TRBJ1-1; 9 bases map to TRBD1. The CDR3 is 17 residues long. Germline trimming cut 2 bases from V and 0 bases from J; bases unmatched to any gene: 7. The germline CDR1 and CDR2 sequences are KGHSH and LQKENI. The CDR3: CASSPNWDRALNTEAFF. The CDR3 coding sequence is TGTGCCAGCTCACCAAATTGGGACAGGGCATTGAACACTGAAGCTTTCTTT.

The chain couples TRBV5-4 to TRBJ2-7; D is possibly TRBD2 (6 bases). V was trimmed by 9 bases and J by 3 bases, leaving 16 bases between them. Germline CDR1 and CDR2: SGHNT and YYREEE (reference sequence). The CDR3 runs to 13 residues. CDR3 protein: CAIRMEGNYEQYF. DNA of the CDR3: TGTGCCATCCGCATGGAGGGAAACTACGAGCAGTACTTC. The whole variable domain, remainder taken from reference TRBV5-4 and TRBJ2-7, is ETGVTQSPTHLIKTRGQQVTLRCSSQSGHNTVSWYQQALGQGPQFIFQYYREEENGRGNFPPRFSGLQFPNYSSELNVNALELDDSALYLCAIRMEGNYEQYFGPGTRLTVT.

A few counts support this clone. The chain links TRBV7-8 to TRBJ2-1; 8 nucleotides align to TRBD1. Unmatched junction bases numbered 6, after V lost 1 base and J lost 10 bases. The germline V gene encodes CDR1 SGHVS and CDR2 FQNEAQ. CDR3 size: 14 residues. The CDR3 loop is CASSLGGTGNEQFF. The CDR3 DNA follows: TGTGCCAGCAGCTTAGGGGGGACAGGTAACGAGCAGTTCTTC.

CDR3 bases: TGTGCCAGCAAGTTCGGCGGCAACTATGGCTACACCTTC. This codes for CASKFGGNYGYTF. The V gene is TRBV2, the J gene TRBJ1-2; D unclear. CDR3 length: 13 residues. Deletions cut 7 bases from V and 2 bases from J, with 11 bases between. Germline V gene sequence: CDR1 SNHLY, CDR2 FYNNEI.

V gene TRBV6-2 or TRBV6-3 combines with J gene TRBJ2-1, with D perhaps TRBD2 (6 bases). With 5 bases removed from V and 4 bases from J, the gap between germline ends came to 21 bases. The CDR3 is 17 residues long. The V gene's germline CDR1 is MNHEY and CDR2 SVGEGT. Here the CDR3 DNA reads TGTGCCAGCAGTGACTTTCGGACTACCCGGAATTACAATGAGCAGTTCTTC. Amino acids: CASSDFRTTRNYNEQFF.

V gene TRBV19 combines with J gene TRBJ2-7; D is unresolved. The CDR3 has 13 residues. V was cut by 9 bases and J by 3 bases, with 15 bases left in between. Germline V gene lookup returns CDR1 LNHDA and CDR2 SQIVND (reference sequence). The CDR3 loop reads CASATPNHYEQYF. The CDR3 DNA reads TGTGCCAGCGCTACTCCCAACCACTACGAGCAGTACTTC.

The CDR3 nucleotides are TGTGCCAGCAGTGATACAGGGAACTATGGCTACACCTTC. Its translation is CASSDTGNYGYTF. This sequence joins TRBV12-3 or TRBV12-4 and TRBJ1-2, with D tentatively TRBD1 (6 bases). The CDR3 totals 13 residues. The ends were cut back, 5 bases at V and 2 bases at J, with 9 bases in the middle.